This record looks at one T cell receptor beta chain sequence and its context. Its antigen is unknown. Method: immunoSEQ multiplex PCR; TCRdb's copy keeps in-frame clones and lacks some. Among about 56,000 clones listed, around 92% were seen once. These data originate in a study of CD4 T cells in relation to SARS-CoV-2 and coronaviruses. The overall study: Convalescent patients had median age about 40 years, range 21 to 72. A couple of subjects were Hispanic; patients were 7 or 8 males and a few females.

Broader study findings: No donor gave both pre-pandemic and post-infection samples. The assay detects memory recall responses, not culture-primed primary responses.

The CDR3 spans 17 residues. V shed 1 base and J 9 bases; nucleotides not matched to a gene: 14. Germline V lookup: CDR1 LGHDT, CDR2 YNNKEL (reference sequence). The sequenced sample consisted of naive CD4+ T cells from PBMCs. The subset: naive CD4+ T cells isolated by negative enrichment. This clonotype was obtained from an adult with COVID-19. The rearrangement joins TRBV3-1 (or the pseudogene TRBV3-2) to TRBJ2-1; 8 nucleotides align to TRBD2. In nucleotides, the CDR3 is TGTGCCAGCAGCCAAGTGGGAGCGGGAGTCTTAGCGGGTGAGCAGTTCTTC. Translated, it gives CASSQVGAGVLAGEQFF.